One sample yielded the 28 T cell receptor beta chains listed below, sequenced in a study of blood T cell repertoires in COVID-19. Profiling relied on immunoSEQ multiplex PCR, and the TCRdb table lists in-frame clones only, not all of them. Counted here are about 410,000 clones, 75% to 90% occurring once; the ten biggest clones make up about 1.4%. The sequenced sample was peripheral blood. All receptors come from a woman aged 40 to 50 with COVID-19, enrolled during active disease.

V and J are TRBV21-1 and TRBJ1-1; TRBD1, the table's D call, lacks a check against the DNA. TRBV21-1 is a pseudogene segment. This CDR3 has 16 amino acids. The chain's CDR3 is CASSKRGQGADTEAFF. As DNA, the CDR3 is TGTGCCAGCAGCAAGCGGGGACAGGGGGCGGACACTGAAGCTTTCTTT.

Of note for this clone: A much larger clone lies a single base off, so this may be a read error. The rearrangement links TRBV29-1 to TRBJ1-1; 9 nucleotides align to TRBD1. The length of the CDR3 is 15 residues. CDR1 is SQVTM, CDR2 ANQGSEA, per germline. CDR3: CSVTIQGAGDTEVFF. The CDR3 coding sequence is TGCAGCGTTACTATACAGGGGGCTGGGGACACTGAAGTTTTCTTT.

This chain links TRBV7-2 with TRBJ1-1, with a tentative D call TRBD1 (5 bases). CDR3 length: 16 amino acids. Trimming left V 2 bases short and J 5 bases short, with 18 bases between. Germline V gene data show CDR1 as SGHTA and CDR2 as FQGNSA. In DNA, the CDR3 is TGTGCCAGCAGCTTAAGTGTGGGAGCAGGGAGGACTGAAGCTTTCTTT. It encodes CASSLSVGAGRTEAFF.

The CDR3 sequence is CASSVGRDSGNTIYF. The CDR3 DNA sequence: TGTGCCAGCAGCGTTGGGAGGGACTCTGGAAACACCATATATTTT. This chain joins TRBV9 and TRBJ1-3, with unresolved D. Germline loops: CDR1 SGDLS, CDR2 YYNGEE. This CDR3 spans 15 amino acids. V shed 2 bases and J shed 0 bases, with 9 bases lying between them.

CDR3 coding DNA: TGTGCCAGCAGTTACTCGTGGAGGGATCAGCCCCAGCATTTT. This translates into CASSYSWRDQPQHF. The chain links TRBV6-5 to TRBJ1-5; no clear D gene. The CDR3 sequence is 14 residues long. The germline V gene has CDR1 MNHEY and CDR2 SVGAGI. V shed 0 bases and J shed 5 bases, with 8 bases lying between them.

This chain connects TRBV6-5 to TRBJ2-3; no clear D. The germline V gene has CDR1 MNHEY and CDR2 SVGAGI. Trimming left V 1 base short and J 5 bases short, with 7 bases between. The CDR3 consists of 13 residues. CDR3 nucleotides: TGTGCCAGCAGTTACTTGAGTGGAGATACGCAGTATTTT. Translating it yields CASSYLSGDTQYF.

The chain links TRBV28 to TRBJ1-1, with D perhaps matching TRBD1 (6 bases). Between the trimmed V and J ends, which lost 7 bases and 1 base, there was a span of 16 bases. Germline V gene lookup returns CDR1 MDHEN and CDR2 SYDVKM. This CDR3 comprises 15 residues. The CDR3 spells CASTLGAVTNTEAFF. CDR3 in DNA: TGTGCCAGCACCCTGGGGGCAGTAACGAACACTGAAGCTTTCTTT.

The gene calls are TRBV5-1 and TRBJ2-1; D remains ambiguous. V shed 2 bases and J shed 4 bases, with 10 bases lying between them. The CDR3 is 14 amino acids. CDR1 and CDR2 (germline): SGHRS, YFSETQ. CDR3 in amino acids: CASSLRHLYNEQFF. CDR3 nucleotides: TGCGCCAGCAGCTTACGACACCTTTACAATGAGCAGTTCTTC.

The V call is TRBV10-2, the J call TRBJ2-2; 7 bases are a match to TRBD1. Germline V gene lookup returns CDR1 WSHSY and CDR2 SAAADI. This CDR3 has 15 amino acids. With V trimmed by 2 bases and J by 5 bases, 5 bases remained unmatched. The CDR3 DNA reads TGCGCCAGCAGTGAGGCGGCAGGGGGAACCGGGGAGCTGTTTTTT. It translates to CASSEAAGGTGELFF.

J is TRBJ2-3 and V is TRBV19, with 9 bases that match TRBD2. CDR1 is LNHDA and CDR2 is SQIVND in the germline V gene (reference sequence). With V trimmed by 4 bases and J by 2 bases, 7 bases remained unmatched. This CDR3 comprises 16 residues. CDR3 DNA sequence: TGTGCCAGTAGTAAAGGGCGGGAGGGAAACACAGATACGCAGTATTTT. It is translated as CASSKGREGNTDTQYF.

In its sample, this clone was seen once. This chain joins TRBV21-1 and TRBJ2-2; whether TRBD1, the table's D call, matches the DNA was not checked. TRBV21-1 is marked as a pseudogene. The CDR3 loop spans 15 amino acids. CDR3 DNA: TGTGCCAGCAGCAAAGAAGGCAGGGGCACCGGGGAGCTGTTTTTT. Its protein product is CASSKEGRGTGELFF.

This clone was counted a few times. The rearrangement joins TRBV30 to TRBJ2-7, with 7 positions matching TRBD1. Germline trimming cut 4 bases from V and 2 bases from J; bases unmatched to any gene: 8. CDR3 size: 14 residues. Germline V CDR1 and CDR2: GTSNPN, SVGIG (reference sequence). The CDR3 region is CAWKGDRRAYEQYF. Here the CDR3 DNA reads TGTGCCTGGAAGGGGGACAGACGGGCCTACGAGCAGTACTTC.

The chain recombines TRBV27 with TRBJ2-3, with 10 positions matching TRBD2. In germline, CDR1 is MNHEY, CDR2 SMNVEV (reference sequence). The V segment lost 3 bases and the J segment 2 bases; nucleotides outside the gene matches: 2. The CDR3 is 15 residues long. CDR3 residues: CASSFLAGATDTQYF. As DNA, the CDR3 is TGTGCCAGCAGTTTCCTAGCGGGAGCCACAGATACGCAGTATTTT.

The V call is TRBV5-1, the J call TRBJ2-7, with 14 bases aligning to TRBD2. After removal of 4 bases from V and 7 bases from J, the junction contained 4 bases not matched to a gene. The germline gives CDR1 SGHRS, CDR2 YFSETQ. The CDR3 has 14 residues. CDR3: CASSTGLAGEEQYF. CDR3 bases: TGCGCCAGCAGCACGGGACTAGCGGGGGAAGAGCAGTACTTC. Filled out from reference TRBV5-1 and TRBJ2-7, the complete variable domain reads KAGVTQTPRYLIKTRGQQVTLSCSPISGHRSVSWYQQTPGQGLQFLFEYFSETQRNKGNFPGRFSGRQFSNSRSEMNVSTLELGDSALYLCASSTGLAGEEQYFGPGTRLTVT.

The CDR3, as DNA: TGCAGCGTTGAAAATCGGGGTCAGCCCCAGCATTTT. Its protein is CSVENRGQPQHF. The chain links TRBV29-1 to TRBJ1-5; D remains ambiguous. Germline assignment: CDR1 SQVTM and CDR2 ANQGSEA. The germline V and J ends were trimmed by 2 bases and 6 bases, with 8 bases remaining between them. The CDR3 runs 12 residues.

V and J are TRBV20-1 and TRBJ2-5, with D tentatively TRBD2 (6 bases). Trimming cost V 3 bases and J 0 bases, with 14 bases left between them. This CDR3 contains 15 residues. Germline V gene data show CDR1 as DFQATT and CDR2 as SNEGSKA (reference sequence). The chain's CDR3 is CSASPPSGDQETQYF. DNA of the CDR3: TGCAGTGCTAGTCCCCCGTCGGGGGACCAAGAGACCCAGTACTTC.

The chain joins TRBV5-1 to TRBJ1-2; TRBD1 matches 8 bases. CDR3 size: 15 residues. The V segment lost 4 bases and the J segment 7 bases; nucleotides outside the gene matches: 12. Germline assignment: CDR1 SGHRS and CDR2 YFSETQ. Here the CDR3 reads CASSLRPGTGGGYTF. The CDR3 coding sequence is TGCGCCAGCAGCCTACGACCCGGGACAGGCGGTGGCTACACCTTC.

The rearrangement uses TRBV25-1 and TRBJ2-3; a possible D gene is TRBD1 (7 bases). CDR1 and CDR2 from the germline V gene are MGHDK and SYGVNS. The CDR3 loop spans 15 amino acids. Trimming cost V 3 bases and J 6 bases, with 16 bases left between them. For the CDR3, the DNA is TGTGCCAGCAGTGACGCGACAGGGAGGTTTGATACGCAGTATTTT. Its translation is CASSDATGRFDTQYF. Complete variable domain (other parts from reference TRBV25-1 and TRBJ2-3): EADIYQTPRYLVIGTGKKITLECSQTMGHDKMYWYQQDPGMELHLIHYSYGVNSTEKGDLSSESTVSRIRTEHFPLTLESARPSHTSQYLCASSDATGRFDTQYFGPGTRLTVL.

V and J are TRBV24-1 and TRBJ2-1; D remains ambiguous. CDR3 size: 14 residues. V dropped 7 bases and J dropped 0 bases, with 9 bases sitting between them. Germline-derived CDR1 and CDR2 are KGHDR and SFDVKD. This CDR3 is CATRGRSSYNEQFF. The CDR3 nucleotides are TGTGCCACCAGAGGAAGGAGCTCCTACAATGAGCAGTTCTTC.

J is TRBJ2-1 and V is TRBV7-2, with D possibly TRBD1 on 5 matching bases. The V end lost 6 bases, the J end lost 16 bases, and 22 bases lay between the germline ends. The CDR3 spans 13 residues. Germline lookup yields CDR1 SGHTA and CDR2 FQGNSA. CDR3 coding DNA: TGTGCCAGCAGTTTGCCCTTACGAATGGGGCGCTTCTTC. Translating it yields CASSLPLRMGRFF.

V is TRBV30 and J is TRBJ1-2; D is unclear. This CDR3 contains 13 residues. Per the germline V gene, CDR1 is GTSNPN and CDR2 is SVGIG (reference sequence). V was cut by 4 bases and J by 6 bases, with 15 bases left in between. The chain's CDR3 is CAWITGRLHGYTF. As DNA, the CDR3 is TGTGCCTGGATCACGGGGAGACTTCATGGCTACACCTTC.

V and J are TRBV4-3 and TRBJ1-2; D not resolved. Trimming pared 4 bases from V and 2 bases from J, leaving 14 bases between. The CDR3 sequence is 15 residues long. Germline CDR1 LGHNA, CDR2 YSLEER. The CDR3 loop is CASSPGSVSNYGYTF. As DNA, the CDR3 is TGCGCCAGCAGCCCGGGATCGGTATCGAACTATGGCTACACCTTC.

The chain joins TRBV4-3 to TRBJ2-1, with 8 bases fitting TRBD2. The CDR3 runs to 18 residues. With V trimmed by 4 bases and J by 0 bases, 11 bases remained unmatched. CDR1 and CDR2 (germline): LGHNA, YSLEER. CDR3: CASSPSTPGGNSYNEQFF. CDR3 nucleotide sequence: TGCGCCAGCAGCCCTTCCACCCCGGGGGGGAACTCCTACAATGAGCAGTTCTTC.

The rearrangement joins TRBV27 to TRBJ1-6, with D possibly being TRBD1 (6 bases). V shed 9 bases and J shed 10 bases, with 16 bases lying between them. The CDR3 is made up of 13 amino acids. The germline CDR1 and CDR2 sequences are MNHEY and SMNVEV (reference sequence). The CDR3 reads CASKGGANSPLHF. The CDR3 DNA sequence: TGTGCCAGTAAGGGGGGGGCGAACTCACCCCTCCACTTT.

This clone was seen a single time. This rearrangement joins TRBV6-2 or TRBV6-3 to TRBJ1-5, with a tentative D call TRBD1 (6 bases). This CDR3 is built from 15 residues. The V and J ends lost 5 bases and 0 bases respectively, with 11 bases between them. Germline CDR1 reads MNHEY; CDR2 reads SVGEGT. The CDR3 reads CASSVTGDSNQPQHF. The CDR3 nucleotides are TGTGCCAGCAGTGTGACAGGAGATAGCAATCAGCCCCAGCATTTT.

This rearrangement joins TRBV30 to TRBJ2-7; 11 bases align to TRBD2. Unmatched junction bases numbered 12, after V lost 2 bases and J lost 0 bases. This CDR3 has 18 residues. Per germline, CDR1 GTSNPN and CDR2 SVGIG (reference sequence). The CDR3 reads CAWSPGWLAGGISYEQYF. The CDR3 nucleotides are TGTGCCTGGAGTCCCGGTTGGCTAGCGGGAGGCATCTCCTACGAGCAGTACTTC.

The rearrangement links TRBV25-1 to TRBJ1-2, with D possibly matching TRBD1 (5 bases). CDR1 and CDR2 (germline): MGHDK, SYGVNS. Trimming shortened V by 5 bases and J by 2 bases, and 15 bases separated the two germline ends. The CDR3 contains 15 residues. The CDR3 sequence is CASSYPQGTNYGYTF. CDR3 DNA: TGTGCCAGCAGTTATCCCCAGGGAACGAACTATGGCTACACCTTC.

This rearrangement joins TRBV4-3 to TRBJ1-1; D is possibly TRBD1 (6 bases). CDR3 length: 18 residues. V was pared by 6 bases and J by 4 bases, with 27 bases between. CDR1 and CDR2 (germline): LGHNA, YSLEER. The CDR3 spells CASSFETPAGEGFTEAFF. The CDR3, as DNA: TGCGCCAGCAGTTTCGAGACCCCCGCAGGGGAGGGATTCACTGAAGCTTTCTTT.